Described below is a single T cell receptor beta chain sequence and its context. Its antigen remains unidentified. Base qualities are missing; no much larger clone stands one base away. The CDR3 runs 12 amino acids, cysteine and phenylalanine included. The read is trimmed to its CDR3 DNA, 36 bases read in frame from base 1. V is cut by 2 bases and J by 4 bases, and the space between the germline ends is 6 bases. In the germline V gene, CDR1 corresponds to MDHEN and CDR2 to SYDVKM. Sorted unstimulated T cells and proliferating T cells recovered from mixed lymphocyte reactions underwent TCRbeta CDR3 sequencing. Fresh whole blood from over eight HLA-typed healthy donors served as the source for isolating PBMCs. To map where alloreactive clones came from, unstimulated CD4+ non-regulatory T cells were FACS-sorted. Library construction relied on the immunoSEQ multiplex PCR assay. The deep sequencing platform assayed 90,000 to 100,000 TCR templates per sample. Genomic DNA extracted from sorted T cells was the material used for TCRbeta CDR3 sequencing. Per the authors' processing: The R programming language was used for the clonal analysis of the TCRbeta CDR3 data. Alloreactive CD4+ and CD8+ clones were defined by comparing unstimulated samples with post-reaction CFSE-low samples. By matching sequences to the repertoires of sorted unstimulated Treg and non-Treg cells, each alloreactive CD4+ clone was assigned a regulatory or non-regulatory origin. Here the immuneACCESS table is served through TCRdb, limited to in-frame sequences with V and J called. Missing clones are a known gap in these copies; in checked studies unresolved V genes cover under half, and the rest lacks a known reason. V, J and clone size reflect that table, while D and trimming were determined from the DNA. Recorded for this sample are some 96,000 clones; about 95% of them occurred a single time. The top ten clones comprise about 1.2% of the sample.

This record belongs to a study of siplizumab effects on memory and regulatory T cells (dated by TCRdb to the late 2010s). In terms of the full investigation: The study examined how the anti-CD2 antibody siplizumab affects alloreactive T-cell subsets in allogeneic mixed lymphocyte reactions built from human PBMCs.

The paper's findings and limits, for the study overall: Greater diversity appeared to be present in unstimulated naive T cells than in memory T cells, and a substantial contribution to the alloresponse seemed to be made by naive cells. For roughly 80-95% of proliferating CD4+ or CD8+ clones, no naive or memory phenotype could be assigned. In reactions with siplizumab, an average of about 75% of mappable alloreactive CD4+ clones were Treg-derived, compared with roughly 30% in control reactions. Siplizumab significantly lowered the cumulative frequency of alloreactive sequences that could be traced to unstimulated CD4+ memory T cells. The suppressive function of proliferating Tregs from siplizumab cultures was not functionally confirmed. Because sequences at frequencies below about 10^-5 were poorly captured, only a minor fraction of alloreactive clones could be mapped back to unstimulated subsets.

In this chain, TRBV28 is recombined with TRBJ2-7, with the D gene uncertain. The TCR was taken from a human donor in good health. Material: non-Treg CD4+ T cells sorted from blood. What this sample's cell subset or site label stands for: FACS-sorted unstimulated CD4+ non-regulatory T cells. The CDR3 protein sequence reads: CASSLTVYEQYF. The DNA is TGTGCCAGCAGTTTAACGGTTTACGAGCAGTACTTC.